The sequence of this T cell receptor (beta chain) was determined in a study of blood T cell repertoires in COVID-19. Clones were read by immunoSEQ multiplex PCR, and TCRdb kept only the in-frame ones, dropping some. This sample has about 70,000 clones, with roughly 76% found just once. Germline V gene data show CDR1 as LNHDA and CDR2 as SQIVND (reference sequence). The CDR3 loop spans 14 amino acids. V shed 8 bases and J shed 1 base, with 14 bases lying between them. Specimen: peripheral blood. The sequence derives from a woman aged 70 to 79 with acute or convalescent COVID-19. The chain is built from TRBV19 and TRBJ1-1; a weak D match, TRBD1 (5 bases). CDR3 DNA: TGTGCCAGTTTTAGGTCCACAGGGAACACTGAAGCTTTCTTT. Protein sequence: CASFRSTGNTEAFF.